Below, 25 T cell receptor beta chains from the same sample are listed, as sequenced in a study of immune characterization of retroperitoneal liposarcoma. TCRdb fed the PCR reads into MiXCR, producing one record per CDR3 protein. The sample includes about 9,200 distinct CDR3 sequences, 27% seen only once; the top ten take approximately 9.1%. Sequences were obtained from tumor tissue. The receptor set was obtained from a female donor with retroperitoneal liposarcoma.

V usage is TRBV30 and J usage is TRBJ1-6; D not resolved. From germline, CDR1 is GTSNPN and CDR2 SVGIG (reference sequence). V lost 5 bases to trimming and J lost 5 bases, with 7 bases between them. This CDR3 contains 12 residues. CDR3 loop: CAWRQDNSPLHF. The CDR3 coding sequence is TGTGCCTGGCGGCAGGATAATTCACCCCTCCACTTT. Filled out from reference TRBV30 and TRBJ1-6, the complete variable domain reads SQTIHQWPATLVQPVGSPLSLECTVEGTSNPNLYWYRQAAGRGLQLLFYSVGIGQISSEVPQNLSASRPQDRQFILSSKKLLLSDSGFYLCAWRQDNSPLHFGNGTRLTVT.

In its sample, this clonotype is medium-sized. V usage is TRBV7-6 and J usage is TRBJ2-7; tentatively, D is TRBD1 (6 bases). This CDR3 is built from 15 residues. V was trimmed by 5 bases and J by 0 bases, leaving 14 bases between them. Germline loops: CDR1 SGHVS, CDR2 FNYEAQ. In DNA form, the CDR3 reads TGTGCCAGCAGCAAGTGGCAGGGGAGCTCCTACGAGCAGTACTTC. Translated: CASSKWQGSSYEQYF. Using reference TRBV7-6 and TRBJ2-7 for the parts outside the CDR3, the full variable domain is GAGVSQSPRYKVTKRGQDVALRCDPISGHVSLYWYRQALGQGPEFLTYFNYEAQQDKSGLPNDRFSAERPEGSISTLTIQRTEQRDSAMYRCASSKWQGSSYEQYFGPGTRLTVT.

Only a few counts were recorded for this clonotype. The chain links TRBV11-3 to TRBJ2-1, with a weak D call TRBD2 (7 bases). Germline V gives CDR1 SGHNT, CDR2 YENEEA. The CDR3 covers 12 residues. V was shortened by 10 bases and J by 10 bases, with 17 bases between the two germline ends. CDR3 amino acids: CAIRGGGDEQFF. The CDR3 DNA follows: TGTGCCATCCGCGGAGGGGGGGACGAGCAGTTCTTC.

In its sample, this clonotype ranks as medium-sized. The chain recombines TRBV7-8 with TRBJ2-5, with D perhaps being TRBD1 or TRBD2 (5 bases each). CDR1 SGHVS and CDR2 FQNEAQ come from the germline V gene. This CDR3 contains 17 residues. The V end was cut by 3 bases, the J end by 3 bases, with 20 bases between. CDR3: CASSLGPTPTEKETQYF. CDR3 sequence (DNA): TGTGCCAGCAGCTTGGGACCAACTCCCACTGAGAAAGAGACCCAGTACTTC. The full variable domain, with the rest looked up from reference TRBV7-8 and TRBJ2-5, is GAGVSQSPRYKVAKRGQDVALRCDPISGHVSLFWYQQALGQGPEFLTYFQNEAQLDKSGLPSDRFFAERPEGSVSTLKIQRTQQEDSAVYLCASSLGPTPTEKETQYFGPGTRLLVL.

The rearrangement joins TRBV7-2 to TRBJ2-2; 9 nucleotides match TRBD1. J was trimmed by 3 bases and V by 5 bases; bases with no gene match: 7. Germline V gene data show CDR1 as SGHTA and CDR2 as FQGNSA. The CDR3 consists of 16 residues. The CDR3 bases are TGTGCCAGCAGCACCCGACAGGGGGGATACACCGGGGAGCTGTTTTTT. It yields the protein CASSTRQGGYTGELFF.

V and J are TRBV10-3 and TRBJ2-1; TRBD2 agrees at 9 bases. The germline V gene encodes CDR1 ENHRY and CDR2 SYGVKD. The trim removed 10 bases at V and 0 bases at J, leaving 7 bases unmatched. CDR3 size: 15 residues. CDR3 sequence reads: CATDPSGNSYNEQFF. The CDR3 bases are TGTGCCACCGATCCTAGCGGGAACTCCTACAATGAGCAGTTCTTC.

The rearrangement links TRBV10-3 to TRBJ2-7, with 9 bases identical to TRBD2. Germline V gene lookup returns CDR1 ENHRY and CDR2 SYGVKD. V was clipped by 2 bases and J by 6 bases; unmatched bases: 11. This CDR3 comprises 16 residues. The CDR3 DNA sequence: TGTGCCATCAGTGAGACTAGCGGGTATAGGGTGGGCGAGCAGTACTTC. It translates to CAISETSGYRVGEQYF.

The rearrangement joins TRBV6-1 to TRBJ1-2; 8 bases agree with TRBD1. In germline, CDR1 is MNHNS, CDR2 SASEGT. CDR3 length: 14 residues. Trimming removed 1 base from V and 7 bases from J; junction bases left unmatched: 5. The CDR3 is CASSEVQGGVGYTF. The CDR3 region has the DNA TGTGCCAGCAGTGAAGTACAGGGGGGGGTTGGCTACACCTTC.

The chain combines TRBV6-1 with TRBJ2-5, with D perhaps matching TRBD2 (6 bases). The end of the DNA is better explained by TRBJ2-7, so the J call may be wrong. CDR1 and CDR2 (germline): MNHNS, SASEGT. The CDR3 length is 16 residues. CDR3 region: CASSEWSGRATYEQYF. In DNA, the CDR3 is TGTGCCAGCAGTGAATGGAGCGGGCGGGCGACCTACGAGCAGTACTTC.

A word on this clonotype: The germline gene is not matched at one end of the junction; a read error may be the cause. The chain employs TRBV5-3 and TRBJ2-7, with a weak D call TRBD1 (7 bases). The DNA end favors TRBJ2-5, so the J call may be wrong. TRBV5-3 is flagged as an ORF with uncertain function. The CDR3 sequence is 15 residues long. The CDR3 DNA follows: TGTGCCAGCAGCTCGGGGGACAGTCGGGCGGAGACCCAGTACTTC. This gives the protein CASSSGDSRAETQYF.

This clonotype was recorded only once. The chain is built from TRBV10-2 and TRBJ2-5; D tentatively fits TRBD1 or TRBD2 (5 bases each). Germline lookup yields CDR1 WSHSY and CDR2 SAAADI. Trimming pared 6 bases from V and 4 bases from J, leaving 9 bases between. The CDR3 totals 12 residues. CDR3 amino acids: CASRLGTETQYF. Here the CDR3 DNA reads TGCGCCAGCAGGCTGGGGACAGAGACCCAGTACTTC.

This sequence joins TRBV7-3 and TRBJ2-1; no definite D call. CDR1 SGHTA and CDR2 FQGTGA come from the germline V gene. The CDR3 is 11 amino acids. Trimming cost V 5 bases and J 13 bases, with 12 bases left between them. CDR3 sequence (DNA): TGTGCCAGCAGCCTCCAAGAGACCCAGTTCTTC. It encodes CASSLQETQFF.

CDR3 DNA: TGTGCCAGCAGCTTAGCGCTTCGGCAGGGGTTGGGCTACACCTTC. It encodes CASSLALRQGLGYTF. The chain joins TRBV7-2 to TRBJ1-2, with D possibly being TRBD1 (6 bases). This CDR3 is built from 15 residues. Germline loops: CDR1 SGHTA, CDR2 FQGNSA. The V end was cut by 0 bases, the J end by 8 bases, with 16 bases between.

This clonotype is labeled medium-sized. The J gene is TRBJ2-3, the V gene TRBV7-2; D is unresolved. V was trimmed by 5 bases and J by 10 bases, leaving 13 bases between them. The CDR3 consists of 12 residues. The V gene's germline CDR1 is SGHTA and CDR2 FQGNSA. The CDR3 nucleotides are TGTGCCAGCAGCGCCCCTAGTCTTTCGCAGTATTTT. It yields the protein CASSAPSLSQYF.

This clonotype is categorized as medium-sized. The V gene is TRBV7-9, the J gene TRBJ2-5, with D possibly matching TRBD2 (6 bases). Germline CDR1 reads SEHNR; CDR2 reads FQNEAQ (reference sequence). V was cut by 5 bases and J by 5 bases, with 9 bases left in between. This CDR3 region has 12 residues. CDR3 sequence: CASSPRGETQYF. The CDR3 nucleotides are TGTGCCAGCAGCCCCCGGGGGGAGACCCAGTACTTC.

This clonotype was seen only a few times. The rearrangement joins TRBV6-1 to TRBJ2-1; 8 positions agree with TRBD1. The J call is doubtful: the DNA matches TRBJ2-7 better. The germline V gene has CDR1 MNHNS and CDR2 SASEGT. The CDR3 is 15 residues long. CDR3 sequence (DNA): TGTGCCAGTTGTACTCCGGGACAGGCATACAATGAGCAGTACTTC. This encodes CASCTPGQAYNEQYF.

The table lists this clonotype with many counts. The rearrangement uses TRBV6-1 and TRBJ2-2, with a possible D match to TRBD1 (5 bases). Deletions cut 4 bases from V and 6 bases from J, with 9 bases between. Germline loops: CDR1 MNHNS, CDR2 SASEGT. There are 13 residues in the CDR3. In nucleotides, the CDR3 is TGTGCCAGCAGTGGGCAGGGTGCCGGGGAGCTGTTTTTT. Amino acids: CASSGQGAGELFF.

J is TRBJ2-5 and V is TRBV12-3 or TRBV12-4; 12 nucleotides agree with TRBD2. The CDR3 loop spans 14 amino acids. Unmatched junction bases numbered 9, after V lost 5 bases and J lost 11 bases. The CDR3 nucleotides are TGTGCCAGCAGTGGACTAGCGGGATTCGATGAGCAGTACTTC. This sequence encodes CASSGLAGFDEQYF.

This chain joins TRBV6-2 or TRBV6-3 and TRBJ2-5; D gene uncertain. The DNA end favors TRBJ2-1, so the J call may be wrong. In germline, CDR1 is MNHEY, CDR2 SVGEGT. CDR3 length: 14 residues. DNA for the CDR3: TGTGCCAGCAGTTACTCGATGATAGGAGAGACCCAGTTCTTC. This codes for CASSYSMIGETQFF.

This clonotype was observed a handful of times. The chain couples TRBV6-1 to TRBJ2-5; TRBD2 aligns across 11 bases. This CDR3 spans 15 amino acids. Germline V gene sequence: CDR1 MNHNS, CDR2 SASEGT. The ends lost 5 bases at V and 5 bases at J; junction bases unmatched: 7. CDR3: CASSPTSGSVETQYF. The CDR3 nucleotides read TGTGCCAGCAGTCCCACTAGCGGGAGTGTTGAGACCCAGTACTTC.

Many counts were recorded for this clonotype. The DNA of the CDR3 is TGTGCCAGCAGTGAAGCTGCGCGGGATAACCACGAGCAGTACTTC. Its translation is CASSEAARDNHEQYF. The V and J genes are TRBV6-1 and TRBJ2-4, with D possibly being TRBD2 (6 bases). Matching the DNA end better, TRBJ2-7 makes the J call doubtful. This CDR3 comprises 15 residues. Germline loops: CDR1 MNHNS, CDR2 SASEGT.

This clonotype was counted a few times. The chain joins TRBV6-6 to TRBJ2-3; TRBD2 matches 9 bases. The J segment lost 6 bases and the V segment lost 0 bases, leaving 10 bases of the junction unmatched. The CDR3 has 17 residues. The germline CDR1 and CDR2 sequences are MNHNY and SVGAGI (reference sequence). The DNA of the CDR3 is TGTGCCAGCAGTTACTCTAGGGCTAGCGGGGAGGCGGATACGCAGTATTTT. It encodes CASSYSRASGEADTQYF.

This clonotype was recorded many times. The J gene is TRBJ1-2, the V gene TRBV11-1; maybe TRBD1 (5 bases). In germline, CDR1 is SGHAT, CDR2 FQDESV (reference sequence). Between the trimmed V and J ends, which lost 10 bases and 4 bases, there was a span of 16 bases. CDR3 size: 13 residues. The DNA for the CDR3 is TGTGCCACCGACCCCGCCGGGGGCTATGGCTACACCTTC. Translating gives CATDPAGGYGYTF.

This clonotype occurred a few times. The CDR3 region is CASSRGQGRENEQFF. CDR3 in DNA: TGTGCCAGCTCACGCGGACAGGGGCGGGAGAATGAGCAGTTCTTC. The V gene is TRBV18, the J gene TRBJ2-1, with TRBD1 identical over 9 bases. This CDR3 comprises 15 residues. Per the germline V gene, CDR1 is KGHSH and CDR2 is LQKENI. J gave up 7 bases and V 4 bases, and 8 bases lay outside the gene matches.

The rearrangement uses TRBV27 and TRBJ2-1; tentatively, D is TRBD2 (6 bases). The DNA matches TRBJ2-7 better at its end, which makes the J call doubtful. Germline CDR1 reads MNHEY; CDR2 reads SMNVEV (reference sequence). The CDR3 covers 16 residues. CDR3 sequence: CASSPSPRGAPNEQYF. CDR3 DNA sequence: TGTGCCAGCAGTCCATCCCCGCGGGGCGCTCCCAATGAGCAGTACTTC.